This passage covers 5 T cell receptor beta chains from one sample sequenced in a study of blood T cell repertoires in COVID-19. Method: immunoSEQ multiplex PCR; TCRdb's copy keeps in-frame clones and lacks some. The table includes roughly 150,000 clones, more than 65% detected once. The sample comprised peripheral blood. These receptors were taken from a woman older than 75 with acute or convalescent COVID-19.

CDR3 region: CASITNPGLAGAEQFF. DNA of the CDR3: TGTGCCAGCATTACTAATCCGGGACTAGCGGGAGCGGAGCAGTTCTTC. The chain recombines TRBV27 with TRBJ2-1; TRBD2 aligns across 14 bases. The germline V gene has CDR1 MNHEY and CDR2 SMNVEV (reference sequence). The CDR3 has 16 residues. The V gene end was trimmed by 7 bases and the J gene end by 10 bases; junction bases not matched to a gene: 12.

The chain joins TRBV6-5 to TRBJ2-7; TRBD1 matches 9 bases. The V gene's germline CDR1 is MNHEY and CDR2 SVGAGI. This CDR3 region has 16 residues. The V segment lost 0 bases and the J segment 1 base; nucleotides outside the gene matches: 4. The CDR3 loop is CASSYSRTGDSYEQYF. The CDR3 region has the DNA TGTGCCAGCAGTTACTCGAGGACAGGGGATTCCTACGAGCAGTACTTC.

This clone showed up just a few times. The same CDR3 can be traced to other DNA sequences in this sample. CDR3 region: CASSNNRGYSNQPQHF. The CDR3 nucleotides read TGTGCCAGTAGTAACAACCGGGGGTATAGCAATCAGCCCCAGCATTTT. The genes are TRBV19 and TRBJ1-5; D may be TRBD1 (5 bases). The V end was cut by 4 bases, the J end by 0 bases, with 13 bases between. Germline V gene sequence: CDR1 LNHDA, CDR2 SQIVND (reference sequence). The CDR3 spans 16 residues.

J is TRBJ1-4 and V is TRBV28; maybe TRBD1 (6 bases). Germline V gives CDR1 MDHEN, CDR2 SYDVKM. CDR3 length equals 13 residues. The V end was cut by 2 bases, the J end by 13 bases, with 14 bases between. CDR3 region: CASSLPQQGGLFF. The CDR3 DNA sequence: TGTGCCAGCAGTTTACCCCAACAGGGTGGACTGTTTTTT.

This clone was seen a handful of times. This chain uses TRBV28 with TRBJ2-7; D call uncertain. Per the germline V gene, CDR1 is MDHEN and CDR2 is SYDVKM. There are 13 residues in the CDR3. V was pared by 5 bases and J by 4 bases, with 12 bases between. The CDR3 DNA reads TGTGCCAGCAGTCCCCCTACTTCATACGAGCAGTACTTC. Its protein is CASSPPTSYEQYF.